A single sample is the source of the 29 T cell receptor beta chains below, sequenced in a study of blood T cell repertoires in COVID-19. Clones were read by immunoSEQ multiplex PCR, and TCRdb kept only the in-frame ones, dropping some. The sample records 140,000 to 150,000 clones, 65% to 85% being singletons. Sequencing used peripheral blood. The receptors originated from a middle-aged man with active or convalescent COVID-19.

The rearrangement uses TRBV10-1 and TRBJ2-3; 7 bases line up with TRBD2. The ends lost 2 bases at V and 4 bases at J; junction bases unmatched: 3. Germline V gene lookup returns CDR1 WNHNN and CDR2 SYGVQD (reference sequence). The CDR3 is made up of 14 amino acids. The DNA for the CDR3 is TGCGCCAGCAGTGAGGCGGGAGAAGCAGATACGCAGTATTTT. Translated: CASSEAGEADTQYF.

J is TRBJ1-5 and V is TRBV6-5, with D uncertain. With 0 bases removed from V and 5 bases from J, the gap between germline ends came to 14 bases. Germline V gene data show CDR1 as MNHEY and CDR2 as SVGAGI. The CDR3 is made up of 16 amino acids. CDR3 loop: CASSYSTSGKYQPQHF. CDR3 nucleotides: TGTGCCAGCAGTTACTCGACCTCGGGGAAGTATCAGCCCCAGCATTTT.

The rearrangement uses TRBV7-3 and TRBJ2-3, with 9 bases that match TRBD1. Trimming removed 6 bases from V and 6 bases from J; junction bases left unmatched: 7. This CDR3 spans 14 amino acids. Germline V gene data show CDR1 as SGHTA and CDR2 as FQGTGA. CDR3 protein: CASSYRGRADTQYF. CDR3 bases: TGTGCCAGCAGTTACAGGGGGCGGGCGGATACGCAGTATTTT. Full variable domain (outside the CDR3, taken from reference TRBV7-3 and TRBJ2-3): GAGVSQTPSNKVTEKGKYVELRCDPISGHTALYWYRQSLGQGPEFLIYFQGTGAADDSGLPNDRFFAVRPEGSVSTLKIQRTERGDSAVYLCASSYRGRADTQYFGPGTRLTVL.

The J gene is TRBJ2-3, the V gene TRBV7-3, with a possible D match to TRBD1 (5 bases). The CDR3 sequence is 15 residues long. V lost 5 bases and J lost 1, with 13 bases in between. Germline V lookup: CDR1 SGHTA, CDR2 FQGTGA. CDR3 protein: CASSQTLGGTDTQYF. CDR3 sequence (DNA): TGTGCCAGCAGCCAGACCCTAGGGGGCACAGATACGCAGTATTTT.

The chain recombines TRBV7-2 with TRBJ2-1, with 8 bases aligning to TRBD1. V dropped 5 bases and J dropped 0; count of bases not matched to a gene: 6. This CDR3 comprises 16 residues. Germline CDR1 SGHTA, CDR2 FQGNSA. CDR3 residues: CASSPQGASSYNEQFF. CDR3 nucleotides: TGTGCCAGCAGCCCCCAGGGGGCGAGCTCCTACAATGAGCAGTTCTTC. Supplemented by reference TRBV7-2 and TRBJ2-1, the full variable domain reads GAGVSQSPSNKVTEKGKDVELRCDPISGHTALYWYRQSLGQGLEFLIYFQGNSAPDKSGLPSDRFSAERTGGSVSTLTIQRTQQEDSAVYLCASSPQGASSYNEQFFGPGTRLTVL.

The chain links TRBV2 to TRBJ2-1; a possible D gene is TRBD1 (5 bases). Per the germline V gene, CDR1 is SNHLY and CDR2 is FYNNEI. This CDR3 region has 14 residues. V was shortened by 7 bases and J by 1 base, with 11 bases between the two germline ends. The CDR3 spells CASTQGKSYNEQFF. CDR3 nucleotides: TGTGCCAGCACCCAGGGCAAGTCCTACAATGAGCAGTTCTTC.

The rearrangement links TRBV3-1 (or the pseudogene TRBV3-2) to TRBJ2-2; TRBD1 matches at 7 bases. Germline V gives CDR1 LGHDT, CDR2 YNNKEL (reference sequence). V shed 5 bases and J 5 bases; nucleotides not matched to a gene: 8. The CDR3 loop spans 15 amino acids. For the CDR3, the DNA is TGTGCCAGCAGCTACAAGGGGGCGAGTACCGGGGAGCTGTTTTTT. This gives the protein CASSYKGASTGELFF.

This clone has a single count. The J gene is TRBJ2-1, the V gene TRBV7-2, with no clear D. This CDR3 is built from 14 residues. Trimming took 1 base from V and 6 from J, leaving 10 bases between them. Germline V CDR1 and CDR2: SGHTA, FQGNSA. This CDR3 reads CASSLGAYLNEQFF. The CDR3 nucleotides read TGTGCCAGCAGCTTAGGGGCCTACCTCAATGAGCAGTTCTTC.

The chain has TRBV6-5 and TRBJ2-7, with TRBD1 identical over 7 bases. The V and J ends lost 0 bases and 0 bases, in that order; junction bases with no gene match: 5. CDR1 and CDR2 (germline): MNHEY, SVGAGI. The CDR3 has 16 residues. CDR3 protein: CASSYSRTGGSYEQYF. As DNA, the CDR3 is TGTGCCAGCAGTTACTCTCGGACAGGTGGCTCCTACGAGCAGTACTTC.

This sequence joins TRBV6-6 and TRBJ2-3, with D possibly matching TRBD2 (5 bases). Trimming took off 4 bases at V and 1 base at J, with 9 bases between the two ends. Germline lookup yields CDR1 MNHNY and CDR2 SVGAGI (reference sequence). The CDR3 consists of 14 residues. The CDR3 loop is CASSFPAGTDTQYF. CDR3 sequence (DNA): TGTGCCAGCAGTTTTCCAGCGGGCACAGATACGCAGTATTTT.

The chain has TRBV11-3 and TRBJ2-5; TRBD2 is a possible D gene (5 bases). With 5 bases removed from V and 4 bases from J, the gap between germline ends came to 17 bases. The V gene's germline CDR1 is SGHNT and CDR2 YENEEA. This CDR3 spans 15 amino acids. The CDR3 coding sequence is TGTGCCAGCAGCCCACAGTTCGGAGGAGTAGAGACCCAGTACTTC. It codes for CASSPQFGGVETQYF. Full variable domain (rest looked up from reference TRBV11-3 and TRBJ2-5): EAGVVQSPRYKIIEKKQPVAFWCNPISGHNTLYWYLQNLGQGPELLIRYENEEAVDDSQLPKDRFSAERLKGVDSTLKIQPAELGDSAVYLCASSPQFGGVETQYFGPGTRLLVL.

The CDR3 nucleotides read TGTGCCAGTAGCCCGGGACTAGCGGGTGTCACAGATACGCAGTATTTT. This codes for CASSPGLAGVTDTQYF. This chain connects TRBV19 to TRBJ2-3; 12 nucleotides agree with TRBD2. J gave up 2 bases and V 6 bases, and 6 bases lay outside the gene matches. From germline, CDR1 is LNHDA and CDR2 SQIVND (reference sequence). The CDR3 runs 16 residues.

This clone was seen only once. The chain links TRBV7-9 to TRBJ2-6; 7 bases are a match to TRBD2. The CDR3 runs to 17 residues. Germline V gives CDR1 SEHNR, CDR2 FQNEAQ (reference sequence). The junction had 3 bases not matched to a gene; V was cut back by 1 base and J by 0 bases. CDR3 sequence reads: CASSLGAGNSGANVLTF. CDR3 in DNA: TGTGCCAGCAGCTTAGGAGCGGGAAACTCTGGGGCCAACGTCCTGACTTTC. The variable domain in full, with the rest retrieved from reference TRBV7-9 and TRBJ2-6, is DTGVSQNPRHKITKRGQNVTFRCDPISEHNRLYWYRQTLGQGPEFLTYFQNEAQLEKSRLLSDRFSAERPKGSFSTLEIQRTEQGDSAMYLCASSLGAGNSGANVLTFGAGSRLTVL.

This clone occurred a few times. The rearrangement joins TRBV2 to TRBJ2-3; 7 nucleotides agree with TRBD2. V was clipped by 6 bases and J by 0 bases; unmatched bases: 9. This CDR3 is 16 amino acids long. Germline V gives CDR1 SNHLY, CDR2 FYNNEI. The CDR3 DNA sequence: TGTGCCAGCAGCACTTTAGCGGGCCTTAGCACAGATACGCAGTATTTT. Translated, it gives CASSTLAGLSTDTQYF.

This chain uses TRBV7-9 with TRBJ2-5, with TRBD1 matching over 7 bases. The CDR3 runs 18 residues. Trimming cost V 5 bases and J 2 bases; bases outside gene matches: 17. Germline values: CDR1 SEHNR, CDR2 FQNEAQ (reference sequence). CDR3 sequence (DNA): TGTGCCAGCAGCCCCGTATTTTCGACAGGGAACCGGCAAGAGACCCAGTACTTC. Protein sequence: CASSPVFSTGNRQETQYF.

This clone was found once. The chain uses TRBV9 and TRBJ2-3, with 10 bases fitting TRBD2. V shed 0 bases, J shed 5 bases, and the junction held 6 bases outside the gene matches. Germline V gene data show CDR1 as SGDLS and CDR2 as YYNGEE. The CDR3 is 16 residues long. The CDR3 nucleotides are TGTGCCAGCAGCGTAGGGCTAGCGGGAGTCGAAGATACGCAGTATTTT. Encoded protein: CASSVGLAGVEDTQYF.

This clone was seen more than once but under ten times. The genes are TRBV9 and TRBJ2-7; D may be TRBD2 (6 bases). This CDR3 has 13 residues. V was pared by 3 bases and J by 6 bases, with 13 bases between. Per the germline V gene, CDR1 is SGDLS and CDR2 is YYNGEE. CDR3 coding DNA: TGTGCCAGCAGCGCCCTGACTAGGGGCGAGCAGTACTTC. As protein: CASSALTRGEQYF.

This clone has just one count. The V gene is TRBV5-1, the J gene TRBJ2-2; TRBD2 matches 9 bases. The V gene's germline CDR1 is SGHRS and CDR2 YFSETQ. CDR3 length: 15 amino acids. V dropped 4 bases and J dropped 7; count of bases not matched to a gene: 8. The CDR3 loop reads CASSPAGGQGGELFF. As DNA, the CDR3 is TGCGCCAGCAGCCCCGCGGGGGGGCAGGGCGGGGAGCTGTTTTTT.

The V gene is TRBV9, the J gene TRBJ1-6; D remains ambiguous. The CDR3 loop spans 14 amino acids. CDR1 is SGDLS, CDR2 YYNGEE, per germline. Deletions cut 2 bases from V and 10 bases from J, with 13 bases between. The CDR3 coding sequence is TGTGCCAGCAGCGTTACGGGGAGGGCCTCACCCCTCCACTTT. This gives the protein CASSVTGRASPLHF.

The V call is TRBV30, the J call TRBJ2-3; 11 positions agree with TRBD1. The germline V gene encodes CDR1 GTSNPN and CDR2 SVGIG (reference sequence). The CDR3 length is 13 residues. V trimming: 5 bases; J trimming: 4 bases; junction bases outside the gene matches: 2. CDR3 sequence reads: CAWGQGASDTQYF. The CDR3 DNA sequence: TGTGCCTGGGGACAGGGGGCCTCAGATACGCAGTATTTT.

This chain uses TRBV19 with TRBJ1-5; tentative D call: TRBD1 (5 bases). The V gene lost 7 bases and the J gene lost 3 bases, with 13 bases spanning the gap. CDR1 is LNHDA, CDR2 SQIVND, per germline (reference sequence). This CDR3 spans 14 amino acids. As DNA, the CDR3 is TGTGCCAGTACCCCGGGCAGGGTCAATCAGCCCCAGCATTTT. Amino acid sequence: CASTPGRVNQPQHF.

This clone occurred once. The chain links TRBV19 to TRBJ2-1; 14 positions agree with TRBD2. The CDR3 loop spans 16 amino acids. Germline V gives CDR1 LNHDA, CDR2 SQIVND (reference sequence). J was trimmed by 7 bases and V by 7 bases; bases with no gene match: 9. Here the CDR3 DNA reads TGTGCCAGTATTCCAGGGACTAGCGGGGGTTTGAATGAGCAGTTCTTC. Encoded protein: CASIPGTSGGLNEQFF.

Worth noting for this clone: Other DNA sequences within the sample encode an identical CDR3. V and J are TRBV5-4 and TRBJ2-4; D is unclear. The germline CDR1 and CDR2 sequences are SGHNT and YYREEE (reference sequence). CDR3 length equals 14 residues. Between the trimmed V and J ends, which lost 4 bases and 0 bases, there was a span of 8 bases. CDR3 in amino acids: CASSLDLAKNIQYF. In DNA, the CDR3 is TGTGCCAGCAGCCTAGACCTAGCCAAAAACATTCAGTACTTC.

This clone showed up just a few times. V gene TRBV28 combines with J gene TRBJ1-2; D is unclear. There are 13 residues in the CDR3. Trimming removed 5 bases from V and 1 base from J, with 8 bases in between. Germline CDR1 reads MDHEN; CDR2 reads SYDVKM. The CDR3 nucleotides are TGTGCCAGCAGTCTGTTAGTTAACTATGGCTACACCTTC. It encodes CASSLLVNYGYTF.

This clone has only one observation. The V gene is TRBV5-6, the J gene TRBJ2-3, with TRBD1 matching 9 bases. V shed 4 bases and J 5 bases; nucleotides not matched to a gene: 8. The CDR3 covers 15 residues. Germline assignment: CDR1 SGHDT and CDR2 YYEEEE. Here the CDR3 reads CASSETGQGIDTQYF. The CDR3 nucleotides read TGTGCCAGCAGCGAAACGGGACAGGGAATAGATACGCAGTATTTT.

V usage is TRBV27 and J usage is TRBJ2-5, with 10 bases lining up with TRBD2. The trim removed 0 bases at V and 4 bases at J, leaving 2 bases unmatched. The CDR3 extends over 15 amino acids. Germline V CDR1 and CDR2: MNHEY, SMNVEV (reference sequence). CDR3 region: CASSLSLAGVETQYF. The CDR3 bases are TGTGCCAGCAGTTTATCCCTAGCGGGAGTAGAGACCCAGTACTTC.

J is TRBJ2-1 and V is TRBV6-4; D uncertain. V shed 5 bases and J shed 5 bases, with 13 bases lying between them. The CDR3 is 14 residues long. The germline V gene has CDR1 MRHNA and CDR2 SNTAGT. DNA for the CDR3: TGTGCCAGCAGTAGGCTAGGAGAAAACAATGAGCAGTTCTTC. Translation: CASSRLGENNEQFF.

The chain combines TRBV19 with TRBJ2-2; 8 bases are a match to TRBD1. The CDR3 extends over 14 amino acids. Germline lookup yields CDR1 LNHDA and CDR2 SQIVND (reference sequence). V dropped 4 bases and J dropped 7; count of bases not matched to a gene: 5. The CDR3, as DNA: TGTGCCAGTAGTAGAACAGGGGGAGGCGGGGAGCTGTTTTTT. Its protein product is CASSRTGGGGELFF.

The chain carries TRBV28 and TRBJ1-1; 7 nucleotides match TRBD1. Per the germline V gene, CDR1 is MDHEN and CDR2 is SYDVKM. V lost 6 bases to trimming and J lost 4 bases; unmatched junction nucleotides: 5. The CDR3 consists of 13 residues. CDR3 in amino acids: CASRGQRGTEAFF. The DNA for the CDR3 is TGTGCCAGCAGGGGACAGAGGGGCACTGAAGCTTTCTTT. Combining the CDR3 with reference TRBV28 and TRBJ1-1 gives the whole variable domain DVKVTQSSRYLVKRTGEKVFLECVQDMDHENMFWYRQDPGLGLRLIYFSYDVKMKEKGDIPEGYSVSREKKERFSLILESASTNQTSMYLCASRGQRGTEAFFGQGTRLTVV.